The TCR beta chain described here comes from a study of radiation and T cells in renal cell carcinoma. Profiling relied on immunoSEQ multiplex PCR, and the TCRdb table lists in-frame clones only, not all of them. Among more than 14,000 clones, roughly 58% were seen once, and the ten largest hold 17%. The germline CDR1 and CDR2 sequences are SGHVS and FQNEAQ. The CDR3 length is 13 residues. The V end was cut by 1 base, the J end by 4 bases, with 7 bases between. Sample treatment: treatment-naive control, cytoreductive nephrectomy. This renal cell carcinoma was of the clear cell type. About this clone itself: Its antigen is unknown.

Study-level findings and limits: Irradiated tumors held more dominant CDR3 motifs than control tumors.

Sequencing used tumor tissue, obtained from a patient whose treatment was nephrectomy without radiotherapy. The J gene is TRBJ1-2, the V gene TRBV7-8, with TRBD1 as a possible D gene (5 bases). This receptor was obtained from a man in his 60s with renal cell carcinoma. This CDR3 reads CASSLEDSYGYTF. In nucleotides, the CDR3 is TGTGCCAGCAGCTTAGAAGACAGCTATGGCTACACCTTC.